This TCR beta chain was documented in a study of cytomegalovirus exposure and HLA in healthy donors. Both 60 Vbeta primers and 13 Jbeta primers went into the PCR. Measured with immunoSEQ multiplex PCR; TCRdb has only the in-frame clones, and not every one. The table counts tens of thousands of clones; approximately 3.9% lies in the top ten. The CDR3 is made up of 13 amino acids. J was trimmed by 9 bases and V by 6 bases; bases with no gene match: 10. CDR1 MNHEY and CDR2 SVGAGI come from the germline V gene. Sequences were obtained from PBMCs. The TCR was taken from a female donor in good health and CMV-seropositive. The gene calls are TRBV6-5 and TRBJ1-2; 7 bases agree with TRBD1. The CDR3 coding sequence is TGTGCCAGCAGGCAGGGGGGAGTGCGGAGCTACACCTTC. Residues: CASRQGGVRSYTF.